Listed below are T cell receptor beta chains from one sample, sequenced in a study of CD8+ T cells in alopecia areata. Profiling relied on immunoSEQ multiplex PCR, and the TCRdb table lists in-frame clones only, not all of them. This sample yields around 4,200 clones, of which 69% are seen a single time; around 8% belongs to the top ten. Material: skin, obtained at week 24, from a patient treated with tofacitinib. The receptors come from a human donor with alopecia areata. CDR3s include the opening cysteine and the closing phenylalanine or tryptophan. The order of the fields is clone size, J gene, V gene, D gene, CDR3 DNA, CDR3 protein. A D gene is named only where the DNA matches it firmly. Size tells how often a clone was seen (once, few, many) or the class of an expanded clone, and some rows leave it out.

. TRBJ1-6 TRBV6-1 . TGTGCCAGCAGTGGCTTGGATAATTCACCCCTCCACTTT CASSGLDNSPLHF
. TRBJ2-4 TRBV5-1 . TGCGCCAGCAGCTTGGGGCCTGGGGAAGGGAACATTCAGTACTTC CASSLGPGEGNIQYF
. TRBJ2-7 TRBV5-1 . TGCGCCAGCAGCCTATCCGGGACACCCTTCTCCTACGAGCAGTACTTC CASSLSGTPFSYEQYF
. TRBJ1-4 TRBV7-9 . TGTGCCAGCAGCACCCCTGGGGGTAATGAAAAACTGTTTTTT CASSTPGGNEKLFF
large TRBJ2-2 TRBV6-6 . TGTGCCAGCAGTTTGATCGGGACACGCGGGGAGCTGTTTTTT CASSLIGTRGELFF
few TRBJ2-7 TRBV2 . TGTGCCAGCAGTACGGGGGCTTACGAGCAGTACTTC CASSTGAYEQYF
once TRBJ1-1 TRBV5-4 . TGTGCCAGCATCCGGTGGGGGAGGGTAGACACTGAAGCTTTCTTT CASIRWGRVDTEAFF
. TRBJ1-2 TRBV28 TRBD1 TGTGCCAGCACCCTAACCGGGACAGGGATTGGCTACACCTTC CASTLTGTGIGYTF
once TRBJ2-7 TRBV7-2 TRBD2 TGTGCCAGCAGCTCAGGGTTTCGGGGGGGCTTGGGATACGAGCAGTACTTC CASSSGFRGGLGYEQYF
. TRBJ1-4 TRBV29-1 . TGCAGCGTTGGCCTTGGACGCGCAACTAATGAAAAACTGTTTTTT CSVGLGRATNEKLFF
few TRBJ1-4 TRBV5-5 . TGTGCCAGCAGTGTCCGAGGGGTTGAAAAACTGTTTTTT CASSVRGVEKLFF
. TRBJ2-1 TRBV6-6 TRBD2 TGTGCCAGCAGTCCACTAGCGGGAGGCTCCTACAATGAGCAGTTCTTC CASSPLAGGSYNEQFF
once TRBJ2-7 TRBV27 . TGTGCCAGCAGTTTCTTCATGGGGGGGCCCTACGAGCAGTACTTC CASSFFMGGPYEQYF
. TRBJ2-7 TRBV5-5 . TGTGCCAGCAGCTTGATGGTTTACGAGCAGTACTTC CASSLMVYEQYF
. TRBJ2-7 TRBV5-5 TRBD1 TGTGCCAGCAACCCATCACAGGGGTCTCGAGAGCAGTACTTC CASNPSQGSREQYF
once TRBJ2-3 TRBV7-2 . TGTGCCAGCAGCTTAGGCCGTATAGATACGCAGTATTTT CASSLGRIDTQYF
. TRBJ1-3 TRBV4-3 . TGCGCCAGCAGCCATACTCAGGGGTCCGGAAACACCATATATTTT CASSHTQGSGNTIYF
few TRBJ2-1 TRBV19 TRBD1 TGTGCCAGTAGTGACAGGGGGCTCGTTAATGAGCAGTTCTTC CASSDRGLVNEQFF
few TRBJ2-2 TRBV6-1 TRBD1 TGTGCCAGCAGTGGCCAGACAGGGACCGGGGAGCTGTTTTTT CASSGQTGTGELFF
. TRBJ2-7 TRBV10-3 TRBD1 TGTGCCATCAGGGACGGACAGGACAACTCCTACGAGCAGTACTTC CAIRDGQDNSYEQYF
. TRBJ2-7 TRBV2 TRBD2 TGTGCCAGCACATATCTAGCGGGAGGTACCCACGAGCAGTACTTC CASTYLAGGTHEQYF
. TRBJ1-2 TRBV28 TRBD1 TGTGCCAGCAGTTCCTTGACAGGGGGACAGGGGTATGGCTACACCTTC CASSSLTGGQGYGYTF
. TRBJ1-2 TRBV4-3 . TGCGCCAGCAGCCAAGAAGGGGTAGGGTTCTACACCTTC CASSQEGVGFYTF
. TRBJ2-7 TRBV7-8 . TGTGCCAGCAGCTTAGAGCTTATATCCTACGAGCAGTACTTC CASSLELISYEQYF
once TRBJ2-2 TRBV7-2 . TGTGCCAGCAGCTTAGCGGTTGGGACCGACAACACCGGGGAGCTGTTTTTT CASSLAVGTDNTGELFF
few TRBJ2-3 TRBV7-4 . TGTGCCAGCAGCCCGGGACTCGGCACAGATACGCAGTATTTT CASSPGLGTDTQYF